This T cell receptor beta chain comes out of a study of T cell responses to AZD1222 COVID-19 vaccine. General observations from the study: Among AZD1222 vaccinees, only six were seropositive at baseline. Mapped onto spike, vaccine-associated CD4 TCRs spanned it and were dominant at 160-218 and 743-854. Spike-specific TCR breadth and depth went up after people got two AZD1222 doses.

Comment on this clone: Its antigen is still unknown.

TCRdb keeps only in-frame clones here, not all; method: immunoSEQ multiplex PCR. The data hold some 130,000 clones, with 80% to 90% observed a single time. Germline lookup yields CDR1 SGHVS and CDR2 FNYEAQ. V was pared by 3 bases and J by 3 bases, with 7 bases of the junction left unmatched. The CDR3 is made up of 15 amino acids. This TCR was recovered from an adult in good health. V is TRBV7-6 and J is TRBJ1-1, with TRBD1 identical over 7 bases. The sample was peripheral blood, taken on day 0 of AZD1222 vaccination. The CDR3 region has the DNA TGTGCCAGCAGCTTTACAGGGGTGGGTCACACTGAAGCTTTCTTT. Its translation: CASSFTGVGHTEAFF. The entire variable domain, with the rest obtained from reference TRBV7-6 and TRBJ1-1, is as follows: GAGVSQSPRYKVTKRGQDVALRCDPISGHVSLYWYRQALGQGPEFLTYFNYEAQQDKSGLPNDRFSAERPEGSISTLTIQRTEQRDSAMYRCASSFTGVGHTEAFFGQGTRLTVV.